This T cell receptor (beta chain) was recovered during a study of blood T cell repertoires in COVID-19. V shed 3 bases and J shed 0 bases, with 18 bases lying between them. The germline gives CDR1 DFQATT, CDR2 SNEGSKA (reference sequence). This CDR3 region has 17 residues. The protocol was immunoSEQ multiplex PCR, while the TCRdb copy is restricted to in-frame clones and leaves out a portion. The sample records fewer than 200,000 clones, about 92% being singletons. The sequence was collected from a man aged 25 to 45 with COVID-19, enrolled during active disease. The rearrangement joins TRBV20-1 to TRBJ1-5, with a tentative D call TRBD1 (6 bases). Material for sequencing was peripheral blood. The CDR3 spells CSASRETGSYSNQPQHF. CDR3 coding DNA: TGCAGTGCTAGTCGAGAGACAGGCTCTTATAGCAATCAGCCCCAGCATTTT.